This TCR beta chain was sequenced in a study of identical twins. Study-level results: Twins shared beta out-of-frame sequences in excess, but this excess was weaker.

One entry per CDR3 protein, called by TCRdb with MiXCR from the 5' RACE reads. The sample holds about 100,000 distinct CDR3 sequences, 5.5% to 7% seen once. Germline V gene sequence: CDR1 SEHNR, CDR2 FQNEAQ (reference sequence). The CDR3 is 13 residues long. The V end lost 7 bases, the J end lost 8 bases, and 15 bases lay between the germline ends. This clonotype was detected ten times or more. No antigen is known for it. This sequence originates from a woman aged 50 to 65 in good health. The sequencing input was memory T cells sorted from blood. The chain combines TRBV7-9 with TRBJ2-1; D is ambiguous. The CDR3 region is CASTLKARDEQFF. The CDR3 DNA reads TGTGCCAGCACCCTAAAGGCGAGAGATGAGCAGTTCTTC.